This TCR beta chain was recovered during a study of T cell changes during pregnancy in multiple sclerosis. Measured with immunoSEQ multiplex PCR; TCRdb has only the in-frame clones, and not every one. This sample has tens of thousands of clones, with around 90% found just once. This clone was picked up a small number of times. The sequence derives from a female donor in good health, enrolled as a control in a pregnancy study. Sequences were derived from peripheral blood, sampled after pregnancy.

CDR3 sequence reads: CASSLGQNTEAFF. The CDR3 DNA follows: TGTGCCAGCAGTCTGGGGCAGAACACTGAAGCTTTCTTT. The chain has TRBV27 and TRBJ1-1; maybe TRBD1 (5 bases). V lost 5 bases, J lost 1 base, and 8 bases lay in between. CDR1 is MNHEY, CDR2 SMNVEV, per germline (reference sequence). The CDR3 consists of 13 residues.